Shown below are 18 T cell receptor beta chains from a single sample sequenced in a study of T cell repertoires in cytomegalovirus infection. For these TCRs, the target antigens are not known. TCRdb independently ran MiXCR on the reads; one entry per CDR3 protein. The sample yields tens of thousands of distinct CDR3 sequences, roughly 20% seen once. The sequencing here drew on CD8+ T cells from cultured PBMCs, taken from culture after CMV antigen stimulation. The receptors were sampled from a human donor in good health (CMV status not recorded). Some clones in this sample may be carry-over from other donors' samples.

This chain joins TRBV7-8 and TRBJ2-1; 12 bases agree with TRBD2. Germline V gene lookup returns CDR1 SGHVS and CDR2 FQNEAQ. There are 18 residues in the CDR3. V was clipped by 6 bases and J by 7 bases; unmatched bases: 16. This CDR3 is CASSPGTSGPSGLNEQFF. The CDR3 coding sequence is TGTGCCAGCAGTCCCGGGACTAGCGGGCCAAGCGGGCTAAATGAGCAGTTCTTC.

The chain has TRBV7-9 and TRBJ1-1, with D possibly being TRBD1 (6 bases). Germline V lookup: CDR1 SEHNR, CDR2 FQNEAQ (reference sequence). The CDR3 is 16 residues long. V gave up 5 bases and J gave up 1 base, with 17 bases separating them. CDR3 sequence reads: CASSPQGGPGNTEAFF. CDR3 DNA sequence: TGTGCCAGCAGCCCTCAAGGGGGGCCCGGGAACACTGAAGCTTTCTTT.

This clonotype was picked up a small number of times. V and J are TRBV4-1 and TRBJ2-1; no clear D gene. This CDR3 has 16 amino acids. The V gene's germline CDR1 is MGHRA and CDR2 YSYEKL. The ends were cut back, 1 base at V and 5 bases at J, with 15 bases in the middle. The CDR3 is CASSQVFAFENNEQFF. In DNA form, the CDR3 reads TGCGCCAGCAGCCAAGTTTTCGCGTTTGAGAACAATGAGCAGTTCTTC.

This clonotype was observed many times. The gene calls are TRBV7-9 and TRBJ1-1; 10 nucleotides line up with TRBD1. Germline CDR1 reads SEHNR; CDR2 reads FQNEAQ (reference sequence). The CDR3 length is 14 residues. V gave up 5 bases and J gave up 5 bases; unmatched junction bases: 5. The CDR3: CASSTGTGATEAFF. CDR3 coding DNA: TGTGCCAGCAGCACCGGGACAGGGGCTACTGAAGCTTTCTTT.

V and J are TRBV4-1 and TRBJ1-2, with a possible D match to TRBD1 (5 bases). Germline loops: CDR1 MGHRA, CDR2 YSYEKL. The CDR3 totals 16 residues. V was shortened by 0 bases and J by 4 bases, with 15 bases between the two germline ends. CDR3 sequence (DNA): TGCGCCAGCAGCCAAGACCCGGCAGGGAGTCCCTATGGCTACACCTTC. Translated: CASSQDPAGSPYGYTF.

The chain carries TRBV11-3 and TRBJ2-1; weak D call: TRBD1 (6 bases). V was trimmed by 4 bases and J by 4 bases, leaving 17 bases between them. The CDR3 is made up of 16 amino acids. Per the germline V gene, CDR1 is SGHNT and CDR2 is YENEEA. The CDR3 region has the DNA TGTGCCAGCAGCTCCTGGACAGATGGGGCTTACAATGAGCAGTTCTTC. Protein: CASSSWTDGAYNEQFF.

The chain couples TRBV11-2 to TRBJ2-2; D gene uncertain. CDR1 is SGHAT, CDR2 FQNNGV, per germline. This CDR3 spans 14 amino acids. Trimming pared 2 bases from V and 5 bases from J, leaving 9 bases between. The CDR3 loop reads CASSLRRPTGELFF. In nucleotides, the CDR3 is TGTGCCAGCAGCTTACGAAGGCCAACCGGGGAGCTGTTTTTT. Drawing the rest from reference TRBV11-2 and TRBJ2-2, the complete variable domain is EAGVAQSPRYKIIEKRQSVAFWCNPISGHATLYWYQQILGQGPKLLIQFQNNGVVDDSQLPKDRFSAERLKGVDSTLKIQPAKLEDSAVYLCASSLRRPTGELFFGEGSRLTVL.

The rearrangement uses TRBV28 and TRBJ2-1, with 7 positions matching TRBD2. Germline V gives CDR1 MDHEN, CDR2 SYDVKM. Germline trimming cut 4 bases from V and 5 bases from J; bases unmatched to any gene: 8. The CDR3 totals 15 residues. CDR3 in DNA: TGTGCCAGCAGTTACATCCTAACTAGCGACAATGAGCAGTTCTTC. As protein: CASSYILTSDNEQFF. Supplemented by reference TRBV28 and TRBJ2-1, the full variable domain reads DVKVTQSSRYLVKRTGEKVFLECVQDMDHENMFWYRQDPGLGLRLIYFSYDVKMKEKGDIPEGYSVSREKKERFSLILESASTNQTSMYLCASSYILTSDNEQFFGPGTRLTVL.

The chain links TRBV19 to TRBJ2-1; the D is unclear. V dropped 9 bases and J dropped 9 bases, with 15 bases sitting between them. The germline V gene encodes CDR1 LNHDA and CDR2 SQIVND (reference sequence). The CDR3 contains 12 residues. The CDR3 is CASLTSYGEQFF. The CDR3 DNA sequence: TGTGCCAGCCTAACTTCCTACGGTGAGCAGTTCTTC.

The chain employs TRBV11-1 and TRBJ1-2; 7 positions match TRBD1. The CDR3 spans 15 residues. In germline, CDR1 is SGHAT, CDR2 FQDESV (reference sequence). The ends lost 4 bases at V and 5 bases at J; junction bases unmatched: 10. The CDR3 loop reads CASSYTGETLYGYTF. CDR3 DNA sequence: TGTGCCAGCAGCTATACAGGGGAAACCCTATATGGCTACACCTTC.

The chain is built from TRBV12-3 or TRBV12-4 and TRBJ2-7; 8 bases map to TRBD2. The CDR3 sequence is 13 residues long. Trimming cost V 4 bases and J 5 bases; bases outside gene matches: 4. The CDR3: CASSWGGGNEQYF. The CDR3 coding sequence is TGTGCCAGCAGTTGGGGCGGGGGGAACGAGCAGTACTTC.

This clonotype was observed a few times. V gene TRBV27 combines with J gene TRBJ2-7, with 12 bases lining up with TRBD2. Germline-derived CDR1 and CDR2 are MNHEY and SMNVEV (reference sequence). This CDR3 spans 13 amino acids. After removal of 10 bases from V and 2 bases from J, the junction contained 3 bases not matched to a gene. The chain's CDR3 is CATGTSGPYEQYF. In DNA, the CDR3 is TGTGCCACCGGGACTAGCGGGCCCTACGAGCAGTACTTC.

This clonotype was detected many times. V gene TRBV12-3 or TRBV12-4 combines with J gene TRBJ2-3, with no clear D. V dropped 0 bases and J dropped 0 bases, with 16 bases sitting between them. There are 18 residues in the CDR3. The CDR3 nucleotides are TGTGCCAGCAGTTTAGCGCGTGGGATTGCCACTAGCACAGATACGCAGTATTTT. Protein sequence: CASSLARGIATSTDTQYF.

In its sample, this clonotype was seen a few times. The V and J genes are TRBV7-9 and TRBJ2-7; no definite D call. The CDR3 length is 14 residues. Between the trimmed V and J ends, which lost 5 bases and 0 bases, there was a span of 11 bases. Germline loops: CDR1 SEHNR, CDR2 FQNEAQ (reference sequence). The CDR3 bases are TGTGCCAGCAGCACGACCAGGAGCTCCTACGAGCAGTACTTC. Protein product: CASSTTRSSYEQYF.

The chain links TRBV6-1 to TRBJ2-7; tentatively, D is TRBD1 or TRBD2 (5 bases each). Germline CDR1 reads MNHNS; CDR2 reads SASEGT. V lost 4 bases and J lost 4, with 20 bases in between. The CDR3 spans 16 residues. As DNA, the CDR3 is TGTGCCAGCAGTGGTAACCGGGACGGATATTCTTACGAGCAGTACTTC. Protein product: CASSGNRDGYSYEQYF.

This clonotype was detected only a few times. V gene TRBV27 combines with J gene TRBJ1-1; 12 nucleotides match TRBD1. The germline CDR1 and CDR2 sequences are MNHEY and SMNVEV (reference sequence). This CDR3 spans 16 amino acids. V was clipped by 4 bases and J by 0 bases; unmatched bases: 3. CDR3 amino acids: CASSSGTGGLNTEAFF. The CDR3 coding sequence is TGTGCCAGCAGTTCCGGGACAGGGGGCCTGAACACTGAAGCTTTCTTT.

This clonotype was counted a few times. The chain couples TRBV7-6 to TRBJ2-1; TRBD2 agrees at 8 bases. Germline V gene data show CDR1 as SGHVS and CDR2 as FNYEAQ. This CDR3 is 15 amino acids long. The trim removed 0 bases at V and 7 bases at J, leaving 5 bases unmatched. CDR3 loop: CASSLAGTRHNEQFF. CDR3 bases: TGTGCCAGCAGCTTAGCCGGGACTAGACATAATGAGCAGTTCTTC.

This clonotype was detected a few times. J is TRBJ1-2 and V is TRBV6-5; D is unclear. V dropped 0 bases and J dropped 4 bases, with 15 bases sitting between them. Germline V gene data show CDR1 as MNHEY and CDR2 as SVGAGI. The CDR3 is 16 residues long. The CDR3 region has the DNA TGTGCCAGCAGTTACTCGGAAGGGTTTAGCCCCTATGGCTACACCTTC. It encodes CASSYSEGFSPYGYTF.